This T cell receptor beta chain was sequenced for a study of intratumoral heterogeneity in liver cancer. In the study overall: Across the full roughly 14-patient cohort, most patients were male and the median age was about 63 years. RNA-seq, DNA sequencing, TCR-seq and SNP array data from multiple regions of hepatocellular carcinoma specimens were combined in the study to investigate intratumor heterogeneity. The overall cohort comprised about 70 multiregional samples from around 15 HCC patients, with 50 to 55 tumoral and approximately 20 adjacent nontumoral regions. General conclusions and limits of the study: No significant difference in overall T cell clonality was found between tumor regions within either sequenced patient. In each sequenced patient, significantly more unique T-cell clonal expansions were found in tumor region a than in region b. TCR sequencing was reported to confirm the RNA-seq-based estimates of regional differences in tumor-infiltrating lymphocyte burden. The authors noted a relatively low number of patients and under-sampled tumor-infiltrating lymphocyte representation as limitations.

Per the germline V gene (reference sequence), LNHDA is the CDR1 and SQIVND is the CDR2. Including the terminal cysteine and phenylalanine, the CDR3 comprises 16 residues. The kept DNA is CDR3 alone, 48 bases in frame from the first base. A distance of 17 bases separates the germline ends of V and J, which lose 7 bases and 1 base respectively. Samples labelled H came from distinct, geographically separated regions of the hepatocellular carcinoma nodule. All patients had early-stage hepatocellular carcinoma and received no therapy before surgical resection. The sampled areas showed no macroscopic signs of necrosis or hemorrhage. Multiple regions from a couple of patients were subjected to TCR sequencing (ImmunoSeq). Frozen tissue samples from resection were taken at least 1 cm away from one another. Genomic DNA was isolated from bulk tissue with the DNeasy blood and tissue kit. Using the immunoSEQ assay, the TCR beta chain CDR3 regions were sequenced from genomic DNA. Primers annealing to V and J segments amplified rearranged VDJ segments. Concerning the study's data processing: The ImmunoSeq Analyzer software was used to calculate clonality and richness metrics. Differentially abundant clones between regions were identified using Fisher's exact test plus a beta-binomial method for added stringency. TCRdb obtained this table from immuneACCESS and retained in-frame rearrangements with V and J assigned. These tables miss some clones; where compared with another copy, unresolved V genes account for less than half of the shortfall, and the remainder is unexplained. That table furnishes V, J and clone size, whereas the DNA furnished D and trimming. The table for this sample lists more than 6,000 clones; roughly 52% of them were counted only once. About 15% of the sample belongs to the ten largest clones.

With regard to this clone: Its target antigen remains unknown. No per-base quality is available; no much larger clone lies one base away.

This sequence uses TRBV19 and TRBJ1-5; D gene: possibly TRBD1, on 5 matching bases. The clonotype originates from an older man with hepatocellular carcinoma. Sequences were derived from tumor tissue, sampled before any cancer treatment. CDR3 reads: CASTYIGEPSNQPQHF. The DNA sequence is TGTGCCAGTACCTATATAGGGGAACCGAGCAATCAGCCCCAGCATTTT.